The present T cell receptor (beta chain) was sequenced within a study of CD8+CD57+ T cells in acquired aplastic anemia (dated by TCRdb to between 2017 and 2018). Study-wide context: CD8+CD57+ expansion was defined as a frequency above the mean frequency observed in healthy subjects. Here is what the overall study found, with its caveats: Around 27 CD8+ CDR3 sequences were shared between patients and controls but appeared highly expressed in patients and within their immunodominant clones. In patients, decreased diversity was observed in CD8+CD57+ cells compared with total CD4+ and CD8+ cell pools. No significant difference in CD8+ Simpson's diversity was found between patients and healthy controls (P=0.060).

Genomic DNA was used as template for profiling of TCR beta VDJ combinations and CDR3 sequences. TCR repertoire sequencing was run on an Illumina HiSeq 2000. In the paper's pipeline: TRBV/TRBJ rearrangement plots, CDR3 size and DJ length profiles, and Simpson's diversity index were used to evaluate the repertoires. Whichever DNA sequence was most abundant in the deep sequencing data was defined as the immunodominant clone. CDR3 amino acid sequences were screened for sharing across subjects and compared with published repertoires and the VDJdb database. Using fastp at Q25 and MiXCR, TCRdb reprocessed the public reads and kept productive beta chains. Entries are consolidated by CDR3 protein sequence, retaining the most common genes and DNA. The authors' filters were not applied to this entry. The table for this sample lists some 16,000 distinct CDR3 sequences; approximately 40% of them were counted only once. The top ten clonotypes cover just over 85% of the sample.

Expansion of CD8+CD57+ cells had been shown by flow cytometry in the patients chosen for sequencing. CD8+CD57+ effector memory cells were additionally sequenced from about 15% of the 12 patients who had enough cells. Every patient had severe acquired aplastic anemia, diagnosed using the International Study of Aplastic Anemia and Agranulocytosis and Camitta criteria. No patient had received any therapy when blood was sampled. Bead enrichment of CD8+CD57+ cells gave a mean DNA yield of roughly 1.5 ug. TCR repertoires of sorted CD4+ and CD8+ blood T cells from severe aplastic anemia patients and healthy subjects were deep-sequenced in the study. Patients were enrolled under clinicaltrials.gov protocols 00001620, 01623167, 00001397, 00071045, 00081523 and 00961064 in the USA. Ficoll-Paque density gradient centrifugation was used to isolate peripheral blood mononuclear cells. From cysteine to phenylalanine, the CDR3 is 13 amino acids long. Only CDR3 DNA remains: 39 bases, in frame from the first base. V was cut back by 4 bases and J by 6 bases, leaving a gap of 12 bases between them. The germline V gene encodes CDR1 MGHRA and CDR2 YSYEKL.

This clonotype occurred a few times. Its recognized antigen is unknown. No much larger clone exists at a distance of one base, and base qualities are not known. This sequence originates from a human donor with aplastic anemia. In this chain, TRBV4-1 is recombined with TRBJ1-2; possibly the D gene is TRBD1, per 6 matching bases. The sample consisted of CD8+CD57+ T cells sorted from PBMCs. The cell subset or site label, read with the paper, signifies: bead-enriched CD8+CD57+ effector memory T cells from SAA patients. The DNA reads TGCGCCAGCAGCCTACAGGGAAATGATGGCTACACCTTC. Its protein is CASSLQGNDGYTF.